What follows describes a single T cell receptor beta chain. Germline V gene sequence: CDR1 SGHVS, CDR2 FQNEAQ. There are 14 residues in the CDR3. Trimming stripped 5 bases from V and 4 bases from J, with 15 bases between. The data derive from a study of CD8 T cells in Susac syndrome. A quantity of roughly 0.5 to 1 ug RNA underwent reverse transcription using random hexamers. The amplification used immunoSEQ multiplex PCR on TCR beta CDR3; it spanned 54 Vbeta and 13 Jbeta. TCRdb reprocessed the immunoSEQ multiplex PCR reads with MiXCR, giving one entry per CDR3 protein. The sample holds about 210,000 distinct CDR3 sequences, about 94% seen once.

Source material: CD4+ T cells from PBMCs. The chain is built from TRBV7-8 and TRBJ2-7; D possibly corresponds to TRBD2 (6 bases). This clonotype was obtained from a human donor with Susac syndrome. The CDR3 sequence is CASSRRDSGYEQYF. The CDR3 region has the DNA TGTGCCAGCAGCCGACGGGACTCCGGTTACGAGCAGTACTTC.